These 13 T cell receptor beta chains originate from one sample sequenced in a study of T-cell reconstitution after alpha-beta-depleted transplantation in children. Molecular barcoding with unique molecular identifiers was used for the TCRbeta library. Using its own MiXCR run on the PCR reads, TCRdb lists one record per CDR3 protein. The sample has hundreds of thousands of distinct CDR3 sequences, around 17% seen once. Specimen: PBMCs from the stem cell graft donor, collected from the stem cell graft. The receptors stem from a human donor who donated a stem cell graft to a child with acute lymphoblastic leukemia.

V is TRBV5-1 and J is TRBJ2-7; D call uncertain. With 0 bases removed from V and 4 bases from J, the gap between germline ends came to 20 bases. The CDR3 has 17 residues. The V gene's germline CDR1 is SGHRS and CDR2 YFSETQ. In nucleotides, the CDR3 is TGCGCCAGCAGCTTGGCCGGTAGCAGCGTCATATGGTACGAGCAGTACTTC. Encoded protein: CASSLAGSSVIWYEQYF.

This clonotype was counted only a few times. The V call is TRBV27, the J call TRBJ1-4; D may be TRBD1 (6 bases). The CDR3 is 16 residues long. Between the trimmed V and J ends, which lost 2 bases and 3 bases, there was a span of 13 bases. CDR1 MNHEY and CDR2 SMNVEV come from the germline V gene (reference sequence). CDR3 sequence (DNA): TGTGCCAGCAGTTTAACAGGGATTCTCCCTAATGAAAAACTGTTTTTT. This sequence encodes CASSLTGILPNEKLFF.

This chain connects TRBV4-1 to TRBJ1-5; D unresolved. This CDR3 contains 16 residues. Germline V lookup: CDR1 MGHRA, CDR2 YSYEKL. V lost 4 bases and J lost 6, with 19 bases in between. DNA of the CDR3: TGCGCCAGCAGCCCCGCGACGGGCCTGGCCATTCAGCCCCAGCATTTT. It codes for CASSPATGLAIQPQHF.

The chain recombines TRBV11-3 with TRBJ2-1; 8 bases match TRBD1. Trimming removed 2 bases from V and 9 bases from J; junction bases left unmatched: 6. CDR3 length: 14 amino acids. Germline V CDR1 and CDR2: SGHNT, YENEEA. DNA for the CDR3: TGTGCCAGCAGCTTACCCGGGACAGGCAGTGAGCAGTTCTTC. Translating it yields CASSLPGTGSEQFF. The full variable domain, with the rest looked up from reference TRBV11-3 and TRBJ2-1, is EAGVVQSPRYKIIEKKQPVAFWCNPISGHNTLYWYLQNLGQGPELLIRYENEEAVDDSQLPKDRFSAERLKGVDSTLKIQPAELGDSAVYLCASSLPGTGSEQFFGPGTRLTVL.

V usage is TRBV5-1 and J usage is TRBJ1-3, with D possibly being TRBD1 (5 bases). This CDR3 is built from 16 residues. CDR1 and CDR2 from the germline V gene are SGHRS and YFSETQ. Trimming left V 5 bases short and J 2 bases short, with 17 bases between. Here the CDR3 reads CASSYSIGAPGNTIYF. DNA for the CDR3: TGCGCCAGCAGTTACTCGATAGGGGCCCCTGGAAACACCATATATTTT. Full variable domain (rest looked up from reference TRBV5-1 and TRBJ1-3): KAGVTQTPRYLIKTRGQQVTLSCSPISGHRSVSWYQQTPGQGLQFLFEYFSETQRNKGNFPGRFSGRQFSNSRSEMNVSTLELGDSALYLCASSYSIGAPGNTIYFGEGSWLTVV.

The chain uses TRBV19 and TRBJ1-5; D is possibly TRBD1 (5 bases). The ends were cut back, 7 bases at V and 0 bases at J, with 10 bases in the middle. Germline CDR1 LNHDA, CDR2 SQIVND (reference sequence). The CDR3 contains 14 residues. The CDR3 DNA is TGTGCCAGTATCCAGGGAAATAGCAATCAGCCCCAGCATTTT. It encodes CASIQGNSNQPQHF.

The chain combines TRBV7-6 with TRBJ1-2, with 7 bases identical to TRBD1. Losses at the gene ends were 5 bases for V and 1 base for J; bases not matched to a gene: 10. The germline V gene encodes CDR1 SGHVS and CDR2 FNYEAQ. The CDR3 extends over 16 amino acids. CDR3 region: CASSPIGTDYNYGYTF. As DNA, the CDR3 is TGTGCCAGCAGCCCAATCGGGACAGATTATAACTATGGCTACACCTTC.

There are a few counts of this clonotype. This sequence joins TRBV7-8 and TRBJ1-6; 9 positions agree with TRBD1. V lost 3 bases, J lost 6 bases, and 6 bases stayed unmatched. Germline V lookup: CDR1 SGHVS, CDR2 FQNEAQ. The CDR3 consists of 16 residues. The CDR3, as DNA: TGTGCCAGCAGCTTCCCGGGACAGGGCATTAATTCACCCCTCCACTTT. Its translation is CASSFPGQGINSPLHF.

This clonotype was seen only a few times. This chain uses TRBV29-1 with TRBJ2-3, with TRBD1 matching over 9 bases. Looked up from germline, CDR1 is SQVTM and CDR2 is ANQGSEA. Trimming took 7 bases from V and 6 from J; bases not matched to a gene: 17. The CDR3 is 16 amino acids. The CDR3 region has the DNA TGCAGCGCCCCCCCTACCGGGACAGGGATTTCGGATACGCAGTATTTT. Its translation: CSAPPTGTGISDTQYF.

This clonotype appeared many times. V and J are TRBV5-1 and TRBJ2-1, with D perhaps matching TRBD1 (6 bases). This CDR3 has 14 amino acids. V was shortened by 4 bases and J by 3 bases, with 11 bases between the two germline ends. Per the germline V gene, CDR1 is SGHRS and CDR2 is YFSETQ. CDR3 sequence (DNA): TGCGCCAGCAGCGAATCGGACAGCTACAATGAGCAGTTCTTC. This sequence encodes CASSESDSYNEQFF. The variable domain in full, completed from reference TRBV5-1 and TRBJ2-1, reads KAGVTQTPRYLIKTRGQQVTLSCSPISGHRSVSWYQQTPGQGLQFLFEYFSETQRNKGNFPGRFSGRQFSNSRSEMNVSTLELGDSALYLCASSESDSYNEQFFGPGTRLTVL.

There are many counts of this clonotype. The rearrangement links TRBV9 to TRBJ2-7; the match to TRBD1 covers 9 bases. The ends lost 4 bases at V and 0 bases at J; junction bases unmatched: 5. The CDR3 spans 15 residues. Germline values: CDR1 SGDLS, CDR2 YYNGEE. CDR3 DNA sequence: TGTGCCAGCAGCTTCGGACAGGGGAGCTCCTACGAGCAGTACTTC. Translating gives CASSFGQGSSYEQYF.

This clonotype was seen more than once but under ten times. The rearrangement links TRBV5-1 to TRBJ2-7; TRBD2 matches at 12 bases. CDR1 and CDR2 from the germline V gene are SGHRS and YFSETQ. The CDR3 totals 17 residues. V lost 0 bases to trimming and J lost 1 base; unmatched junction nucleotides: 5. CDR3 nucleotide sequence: TGCGCCAGCAGCTTGGGACTAGCGGGAGTTGTTTCCTACGAGCAGTACTTC. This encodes CASSLGLAGVVSYEQYF.

CDR3 sequence: CSARGRARYNEQFF. The DNA of the CDR3 is TGCAGTGCTAGGGGGAGGGCCCGATACAATGAGCAGTTCTTC. This sequence joins TRBV20-1 and TRBJ2-1, with 7 positions matching TRBD2. The CDR3 length is 14 residues. J gave up 4 bases and V 3 bases, and 6 bases lay outside the gene matches. Germline-derived CDR1 and CDR2 are DFQATT and SNEGSKA (reference sequence).